This TCR beta chain emerged from a study of spatial heterogeneity in lung cancer. Looking at the study overall: As counted in raw reads, each unique TCR and UMI combination appeared more than ten times on average.

TCRdb ran MiXCR on the 5' RACE reads and lists one entry per CDR3 protein. The sample consists of roughly 110,000 distinct CDR3 sequences, roughly a tenth of them appearing once. The time point: blood at routine non-recurrence follow-up after resection. In each case, whole RNA from tumor, nontumor lung or frozen PBMC was sequenced unsorted. Trimming shortened V by 5 bases and J by 6 bases, and 13 bases separated the two germline ends. Per germline, CDR1 MDHEN and CDR2 SYDVKM. The CDR3 has 14 residues. This sample comprised PBMCs, obtained at follow-up. This chain joins TRBV28 and TRBJ1-4, with D possibly TRBD1 on 5 matching bases. This TCR was recovered from a female donor with early-stage non-small cell lung cancer. CDR3 coding DNA: TGTGCCAGCAGTCGTCGGGGGATCTATGAAAAACTGTTTTTT. This gives the protein CASSRRGIYEKLFF. The entire variable domain, with the rest obtained from reference TRBV28 and TRBJ1-4, is as follows: DVKVTQSSRYLVKRTGEKVFLECVQDMDHENMFWYRQDPGLGLRLIYFSYDVKMKEKGDIPEGYSVSREKKERFSLILESASTNQTSMYLCASSRRGIYEKLFFGSGTQLSVL.